This T cell receptor (beta chain) originates from a study of T cells in Graves' hyperthyroidism and ophthalmopathy. Authors of the study amplified TCR beta CDR3 regions from RNA transcripts. The primer set for the first-round RT-PCR of the TCR CDR3 was HTBI. TCRdb called the multiplex PCR reads again in MiXCR, with one record for every CDR3 protein. The repertoire holds some 550,000 distinct CDR3 sequences, around 20% seen once, with more than 20% in the top ten. Notes on the study in general: Blood also held most thyroid clonotypes expanded beyond 0.001.

Germline CDR1 is SGHRS and CDR2 is YFSETQ. The CDR3 contains 15 residues. After removal of 2 bases from V and 3 bases from J, the junction contained 1 base not matched to a gene. An absence of ophthalmopathy progression within 18 months meant stable Graves' hyperthyroidism. Diagnosis relied on clinical symptoms, serum thyroxine and TRAb, thyroid ultrasound and orbital computed tomography. Using around 10 ml of fresh peripheral blood, PBMCs were prepared. This clonotype was seen ten or more times. Its matching antigen is unknown. The chain couples TRBV5-1 to TRBJ2-2, with TRBD2 matching over 10 bases. This receptor was identified in a young man with Graves' hyperthyroidism. Input material: blood. CDR3 nucleotide sequence: TGCGCCAGCAGCTTTGGACTAGCGGACACCGGGGAGCTGTTTTTT. It is translated as CASSFGLADTGELFF.